This TCR beta chain was identified in a study of blood T cells in healthy people across ages. The extraction recovered at least 5.5 micrograms of total RNA per sample. Primed by a sample-barcoded 5' primer and a J-beta primer mix, a second PCR proceeded for roughly 6 to 12 cycles. Tags on each cDNA molecule came from a template-switch adaptor with 12 random nucleotides. TCRdb used MiXCR to reprocess the 5' RACE reads, holding one entry per CDR3 protein. The profile shows around 1.1 million distinct CDR3 sequences, under 40% of them singletons. There are many counts of this clonotype. This TCR derives from a man aged 18 to 29 in good health. Source material: blood.

The chain's CDR3 is CASSLGGDTDTQYF. The CDR3 DNA is TGTGCCAGCAGCTTAGGAGGAGACACAGATACGCAGTATTTT. The rearrangement uses TRBV7-2 and TRBJ2-3; the D is unclear. Trimming removed 1 base at V and 2 bases at J, with 7 bases between. Germline V gene lookup returns CDR1 SGHTA and CDR2 FQGNSA. This CDR3 has 14 amino acids.